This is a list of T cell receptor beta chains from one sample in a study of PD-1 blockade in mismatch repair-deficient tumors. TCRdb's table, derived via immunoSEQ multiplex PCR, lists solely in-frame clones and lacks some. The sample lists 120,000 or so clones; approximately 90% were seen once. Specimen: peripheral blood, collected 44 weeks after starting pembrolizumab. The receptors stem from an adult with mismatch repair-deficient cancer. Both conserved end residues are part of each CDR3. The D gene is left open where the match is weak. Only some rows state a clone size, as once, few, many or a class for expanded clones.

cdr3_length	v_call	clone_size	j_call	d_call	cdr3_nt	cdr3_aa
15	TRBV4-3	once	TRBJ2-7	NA	TGCGCCAGCAGCCAAGAATGGGGCTCGGCCTACGAGCAGTACTTC	CASSQEWGSAYEQYF
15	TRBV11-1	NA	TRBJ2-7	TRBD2	TGTGCCAGCAGCATTACTAGCGGGAGACCCTACGAGCAGTACTTC	CASSITSGRPYEQYF
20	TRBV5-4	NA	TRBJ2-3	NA	TGTGCCAGCAGTTCGGGTTGGTGGGGGGTTACCGGTCCTAGCACAGATACGCAGTATTTT	CASSSGWWGVTGPSTDTQYF
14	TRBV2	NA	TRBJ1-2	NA	TGTGCCAGCGAACAGGAGACGTGGGGCCGGGGCTACACCTTC	CASEQETWGRGYTF
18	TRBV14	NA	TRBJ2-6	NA	TGTGCCAGCAGCGTCCGGATTACAGGGAACTCTGGGGCCAACGTCCTGACTTTC	CASSVRITGNSGANVLTF
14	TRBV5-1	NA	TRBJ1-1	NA	TGCGCCAGCAGCTTGATCCAGGGATCGGTACAAGCTTTCTTT	CASSLIQGSVQAFF
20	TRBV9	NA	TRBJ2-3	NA	TGTGCCAGCAGCCACGGTCCCGCACAAAGGAGCGGACTACATCCAGATACGCAGTATTTT	CASSHGPAQRSGLHPDTQYF
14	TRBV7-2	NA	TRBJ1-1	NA	TGTGCCACCCATGTGGACAGCATTGGGACTGAAGCTTTCTTT	CATHVDSIGTEAFF
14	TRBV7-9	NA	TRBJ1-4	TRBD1	TGTGCCAGCAGCTTCGAGACAGGGTACGAAAAACTGTTTTTT	CASSFETGYEKLFF
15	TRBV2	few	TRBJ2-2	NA	TGTGCCAGCATGCCCGGAGGGAGGAACACCGGGGAGCTGTTTTTT	CASMPGGRNTGELFF
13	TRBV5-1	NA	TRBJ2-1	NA	TGCGCCAGCAGCTGGGGTAGCGTGAATGAGCAGTTCTTC	CASSWGSVNEQFF
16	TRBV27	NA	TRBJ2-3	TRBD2	TGTGCCAGCATTGGCTTAAGTAGCGGGAGGGTAGATACGCAGTATTTT	CASIGLSSGRVDTQYF
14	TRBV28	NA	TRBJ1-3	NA	TGTGCCAGCAGTTCGGGCAGGTCTGGAAACACCATATATTTT	CASSSGRSGNTIYF
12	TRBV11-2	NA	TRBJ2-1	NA	TGTGCCAGCAGCTTAGTGGGGGTAGGGCAGTTCTTC	CASSLVGVGQFF
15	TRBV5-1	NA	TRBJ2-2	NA	TGCGCCAGCCACGACGCCAATACGAACACCGGGGAGCTGTTTTTT	CASHDANTNTGELFF
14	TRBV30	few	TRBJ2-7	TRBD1	TGTGCCTGGAGTGTTTGGACAGGGGACTACGAGCAGTACTTC	CAWSVWTGDYEQYF
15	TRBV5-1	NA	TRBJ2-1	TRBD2	TGCGCCAGCCAACTTAGCGGGAGCTCCTACAATGAGCAGTTCTTC	CASQLSGSSYNEQFF
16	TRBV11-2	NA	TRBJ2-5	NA	TGTGCCAGCAGCTTAGATAACGGAGGGGGTGGGAAGACCCAGTACTTC	CASSLDNGGGGKTQYF
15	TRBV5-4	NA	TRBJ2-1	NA	TGTGCCAGCAGCTTGGACGACAGCTCCTACAATGAGCAGTTCTTC	CASSLDDSSYNEQFF
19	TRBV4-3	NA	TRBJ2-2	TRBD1	TGCGCCAGCAGCCCGGACGGGGAACCGACAGGGGGCGGCACCGGGGAGCTGTTTTTT	CASSPDGEPTGGGTGELFF
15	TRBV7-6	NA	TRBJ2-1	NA	TGTGCCAGCAGCCTCCAAGACATCAGGGGCCATGAGCAGTTCTTC	CASSLQDIRGHEQFF
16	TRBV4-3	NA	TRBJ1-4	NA	TGCGCCAGCAGCCATGGAAGGGGGTGGGCTAATGAAAAACTGTTTTTT	CASSHGRGWANEKLFF
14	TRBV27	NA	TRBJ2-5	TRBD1	TGTGCCAGCAGTCTCACAGGGGGCTGGGAGACCCAGTACTTC	CASSLTGGWETQYF
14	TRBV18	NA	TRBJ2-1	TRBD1	TGTGCCAGCTCACGGGACAGGGTTTCCCATGAGCAGTTCTTC	CASSRDRVSHEQFF
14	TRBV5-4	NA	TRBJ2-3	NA	TGTGCCAGCAGCCCTACAGGGTTGTCAGATACGCAGTATTTT	CASSPTGLSDTQYF
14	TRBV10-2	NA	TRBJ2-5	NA	TGCGCCAGCAGTGAGAAGACTCGCGAGGAGACCCAGTACTTC	CASSEKTREETQYF
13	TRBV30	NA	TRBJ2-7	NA	TGTGCCTGGAGTCCCGGGTTCTCCTACGAGCAGTACTTC	CAWSPGFSYEQYF
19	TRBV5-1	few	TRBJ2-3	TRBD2	TGCGCCAGCAGCTTGAGCCTAGCGGGACCCGGGGGTGGCACAGATACGCAGTATTTT	CASSLSLAGPGGGTDTQYF
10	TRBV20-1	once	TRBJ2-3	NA	TGCAGTGCTACCTCTAATACGCAGTATTTT	CSATSNTQYF
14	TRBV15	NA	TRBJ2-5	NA	TGTGCCACCAGCAGAGATGGGGGGCAAGAGACCCAGTACTTC	CATSRDGGQETQYF
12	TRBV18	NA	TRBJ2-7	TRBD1	TGTGCCAGCGGGGACAGGGAAGGCGAGCAGTACTTC	CASGDREGEQYF
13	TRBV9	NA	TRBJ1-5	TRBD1	TGTGCCAGCAGCGTTGGACAGGTTTCGCCCCAGCATTTT	CASSVGQVSPQHF
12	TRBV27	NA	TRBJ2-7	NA	TGTGCCAGCAGTCCCCCGGGCAGGCGAGTCCACTTC	CASSPPGRRVHF
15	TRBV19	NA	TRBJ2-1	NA	TGTGCCAGTAGTCCCTCGGGGTTCACCTACAATGAGCAGTTCTTC	CASSPSGFTYNEQFF
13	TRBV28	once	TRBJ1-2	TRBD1	TGTGCCAGCAGCCCGACAGGGAGCTATGGCTACACCTTC	CASSPTGSYGYTF
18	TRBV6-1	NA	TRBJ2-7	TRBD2	TGTGCCAGCAGTGAGAGAGGTCTAGGGACTAGCGGATCCTACGAGCAGTACTTC	CASSERGLGTSGSYEQYF
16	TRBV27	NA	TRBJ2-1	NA	TGTGCCAGCAGTTTATCGCGGCAGCCCTCCTACAATGAGCAGTTCTTC	CASSLSRQPSYNEQFF
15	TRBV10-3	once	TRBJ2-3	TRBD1	TGTGCCATCAGTAGCGGACAGGGTAGCACAGATACGCAGTATTTT	CAISSGQGSTDTQYF
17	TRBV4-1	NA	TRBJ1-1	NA	TGCGCCAGCAGCCAAGATGGGCGCGACAGGTTGAACACTGAAGCTTTCTTT	CASSQDGRDRLNTEAFF
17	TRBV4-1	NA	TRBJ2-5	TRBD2	TGCGCCAGCAGCCAAGATCATGGGGGAGGGCCGCGAGAGACCCAGTACTTC	CASSQDHGGGPRETQYF
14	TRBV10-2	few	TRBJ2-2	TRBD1	TGCGCCAGCCTACCGGGACAGTACACCGGGGAGCTGTTTTTT	CASLPGQYTGELFF
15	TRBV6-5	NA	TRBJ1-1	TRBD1	TGTGCCAGCACCTCATGGGGACAGGAGAACACTGAAGCTTTCTTT	CASTSWGQENTEAFF
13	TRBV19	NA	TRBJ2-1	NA	TGTGCCAGTAGTATTCTCCGGTCGCAGGGGCAGTTCTTC	CASSILRSQGQFF
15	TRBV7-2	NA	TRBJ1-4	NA	TGTGCCAGCAGCCAAGGGCCTGCAACTAATGAAAAACTGTTTTTT	CASSQGPATNEKLFF
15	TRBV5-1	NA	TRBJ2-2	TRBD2	TGCGCCAGCTCATCGGAGCGGGGGAACACCGGGGAGCTGTTTTTT	CASSSERGNTGELFF
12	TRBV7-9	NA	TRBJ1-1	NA	TGTGCCAGCAGCTCGAAGAACACTGAAGCTTTCTTT	CASSSKNTEAFF
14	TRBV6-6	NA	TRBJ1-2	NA	TGTGCCAGCAGTTCCAGGACAGCGTTCTATGGCTACACCTTC	CASSSRTAFYGYTF
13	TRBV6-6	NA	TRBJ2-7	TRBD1	TGTGCCAGCACCCAAATACAGGGGTACGAGCAGTACTTC	CASTQIQGYEQYF
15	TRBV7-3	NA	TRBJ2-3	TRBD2	TGTGCCAGCAGCTTAGCGGGAGGAAGCACAGATACGCAGTATTTT	CASSLAGGSTDTQYF
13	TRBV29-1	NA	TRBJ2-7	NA	TGCAGCGTTGAAGAGGGGTACGCCTACGAGCAGTACTTC	CSVEEGYAYEQYF
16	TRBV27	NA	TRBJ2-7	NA	TGTGCCAGCAGTTTATTCCCCGGGACGGTAGTCTACGAGCAGTACTTC	CASSLFPGTVVYEQYF
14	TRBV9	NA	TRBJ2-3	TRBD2	TGTGCCAGCAGTACTAGCGGTCGGGGGGATACGCAGTATTTT	CASSTSGRGDTQYF
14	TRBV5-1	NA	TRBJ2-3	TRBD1	TGCGCCAGCTGTACAGGGGGCCAGGCAGATACGCAGTATTTT	CASCTGGQADTQYF